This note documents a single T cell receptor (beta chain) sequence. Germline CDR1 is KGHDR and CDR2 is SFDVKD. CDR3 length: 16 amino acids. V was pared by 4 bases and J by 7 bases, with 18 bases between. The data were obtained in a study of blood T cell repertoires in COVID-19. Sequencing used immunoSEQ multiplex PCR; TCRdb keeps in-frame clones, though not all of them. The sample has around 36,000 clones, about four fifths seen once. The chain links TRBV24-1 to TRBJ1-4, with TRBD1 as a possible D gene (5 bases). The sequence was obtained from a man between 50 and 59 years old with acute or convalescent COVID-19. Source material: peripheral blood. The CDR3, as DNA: TGTGCCACCAGTGACCCTTCTAGGACGGGGGGTGAAAAACTGTTTTTT. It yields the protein CATSDPSRTGGEKLFF.